These 2 T cell receptor beta chains came from one sample sequenced in a study of OX40 agonist ivuxolimab in advanced cancers. Sequencing was performed with immunoSEQ multiplex PCR; in TCRdb, only in-frame clones are kept and a portion is missing. The sample shows approximately 74,000 clones, 85% to 95% of them seen only once. The sample in question was CD4+ or CD8+ T cells sorted from blood, obtained in a trial of the OX40 agonist ivuxolimab. Receptors originate from an adult with an advanced solid tumor such as melanoma, head and neck, liver or kidney cancer.

The chain employs TRBV7-9 and TRBJ1-3; no clear D gene. Germline V gene lookup returns CDR1 SEHNR and CDR2 FQNEAQ (reference sequence). With 8 bases removed from V and 0 bases from J, the gap between germline ends came to 5 bases. CDR3 length: 12 residues. The CDR3 here is CASGDSGNTIYF. The CDR3 nucleotides read TGTGCCAGCGGAGACTCTGGAAACACCATATATTTT.

This CDR3 reads CASPGGLNTGELFF. The CDR3 region has the DNA TGTGCCTCCCCGGGGGGGTTGAACACCGGGGAGCTGTTTTTT. V gene TRBV30 combines with J gene TRBJ2-2, with 8 bases fitting TRBD2. The V gene end was trimmed by 7 bases and the J gene end by 1 base; junction bases not matched to a gene: 5. CDR1 is GTSNPN and CDR2 is SVGIG in the germline V gene (reference sequence). The CDR3 sequence is 14 residues long.